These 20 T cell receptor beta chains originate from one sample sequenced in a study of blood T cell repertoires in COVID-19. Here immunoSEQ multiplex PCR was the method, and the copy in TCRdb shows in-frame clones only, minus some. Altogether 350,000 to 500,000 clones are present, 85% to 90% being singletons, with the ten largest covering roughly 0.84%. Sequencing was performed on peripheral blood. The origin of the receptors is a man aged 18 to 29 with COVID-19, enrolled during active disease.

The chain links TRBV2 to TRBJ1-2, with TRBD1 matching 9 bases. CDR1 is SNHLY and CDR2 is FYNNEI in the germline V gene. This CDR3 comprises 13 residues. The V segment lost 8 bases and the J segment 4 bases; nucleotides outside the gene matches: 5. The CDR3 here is CASRGDRVYGYTF. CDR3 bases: TGTGCCAGCCGTGGGGACAGGGTCTATGGCTACACCTTC.

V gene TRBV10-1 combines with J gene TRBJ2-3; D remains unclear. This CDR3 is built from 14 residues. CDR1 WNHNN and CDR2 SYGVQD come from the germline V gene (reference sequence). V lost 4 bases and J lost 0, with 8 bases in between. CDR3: CASSATASTDTQYF. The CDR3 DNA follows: TGCGCCAGCAGTGCCACAGCCAGCACAGATACGCAGTATTTT.

The CDR3 spells CASSIPTGNNEKLFF. The CDR3, as DNA: TGTGCCAGTAGTATCCCGACAGGAAATAATGAAAAACTGTTTTTT. The chain joins TRBV19 to TRBJ1-4; tentatively, D is TRBD1 (6 bases). The length of the CDR3 is 15 residues. V was trimmed by 3 bases and J by 4 bases, leaving 12 bases between them. Germline V gene sequence: CDR1 LNHDA, CDR2 SQIVND (reference sequence).

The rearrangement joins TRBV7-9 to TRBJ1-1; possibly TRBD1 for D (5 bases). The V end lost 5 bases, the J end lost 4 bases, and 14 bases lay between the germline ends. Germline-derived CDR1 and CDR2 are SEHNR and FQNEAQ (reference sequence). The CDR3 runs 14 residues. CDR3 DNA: TGTGCCAGCAGCAATAGACAGAATTCCACTGAAGCTTTCTTT. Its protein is CASSNRQNSTEAFF.

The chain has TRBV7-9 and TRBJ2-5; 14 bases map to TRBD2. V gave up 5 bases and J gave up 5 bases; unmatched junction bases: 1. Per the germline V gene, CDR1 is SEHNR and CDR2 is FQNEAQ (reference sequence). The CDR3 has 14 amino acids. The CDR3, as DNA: TGTGCCAGCAGCCGGACTAGCGGGAGGGAGACCCAGTACTTC. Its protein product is CASSRTSGRETQYF.

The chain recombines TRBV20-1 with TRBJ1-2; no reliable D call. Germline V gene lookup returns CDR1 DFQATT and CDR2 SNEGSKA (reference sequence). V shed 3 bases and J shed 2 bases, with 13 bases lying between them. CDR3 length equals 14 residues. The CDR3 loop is CSASGGLGNYGYTF. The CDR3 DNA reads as TGCAGTGCTAGTGGAGGGTTAGGGAACTATGGCTACACCTTC.

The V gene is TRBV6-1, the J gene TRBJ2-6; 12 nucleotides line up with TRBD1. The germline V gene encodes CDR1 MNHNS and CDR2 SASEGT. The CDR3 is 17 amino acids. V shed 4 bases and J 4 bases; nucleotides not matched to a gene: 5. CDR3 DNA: TGTGCCAGCAGTGGCGGGACAGGGGGCTCCGGGGCCAACGTCCTGACTTTC. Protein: CASSGGTGGSGANVLTF.

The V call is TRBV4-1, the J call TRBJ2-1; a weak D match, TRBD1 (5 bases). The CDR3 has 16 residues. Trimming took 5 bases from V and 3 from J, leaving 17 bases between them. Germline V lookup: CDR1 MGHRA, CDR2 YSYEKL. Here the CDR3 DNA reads TGCGCCAGCAGCGCCCCGGGCAGGGCGAACTACAATGAGCAGTTCTTC. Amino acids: CASSAPGRANYNEQFF.

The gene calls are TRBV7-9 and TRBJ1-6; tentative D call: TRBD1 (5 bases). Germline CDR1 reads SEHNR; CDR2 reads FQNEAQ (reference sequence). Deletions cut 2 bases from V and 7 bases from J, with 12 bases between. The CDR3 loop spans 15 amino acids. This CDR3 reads CASSLIQGRNSPLHF. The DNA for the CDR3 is TGTGCCAGCAGCTTAATCCAGGGCCGAAATTCACCCCTCCACTTT. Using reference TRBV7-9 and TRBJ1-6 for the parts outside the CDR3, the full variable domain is DTGVSQNPRHKITKRGQNVTFRCDPISEHNRLYWYRQTLGQGPEFLTYFQNEAQLEKSRLLSDRFSAERPKGSFSTLEIQRTEQGDSAMYLCASSLIQGRNSPLHFGNGTRLTVT.

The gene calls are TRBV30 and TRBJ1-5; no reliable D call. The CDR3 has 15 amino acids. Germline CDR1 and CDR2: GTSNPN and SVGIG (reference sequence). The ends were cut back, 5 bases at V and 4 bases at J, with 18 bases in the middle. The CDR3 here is CAWSDSAHSNQPQHF. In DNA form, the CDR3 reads TGTGCCTGGTCGGACTCAGCCCACTCTAATCAGCCCCAGCATTTT.

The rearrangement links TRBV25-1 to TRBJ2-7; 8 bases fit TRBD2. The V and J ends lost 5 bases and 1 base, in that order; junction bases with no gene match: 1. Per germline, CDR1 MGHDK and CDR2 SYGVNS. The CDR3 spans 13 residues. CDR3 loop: CASSLAGSYEQYF. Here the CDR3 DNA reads TGTGCCAGCAGTCTAGCGGGTTCCTACGAGCAGTACTTC.

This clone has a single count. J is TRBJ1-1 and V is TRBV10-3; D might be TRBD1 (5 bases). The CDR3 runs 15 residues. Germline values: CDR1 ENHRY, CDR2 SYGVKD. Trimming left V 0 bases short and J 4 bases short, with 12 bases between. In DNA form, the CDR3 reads TGTGCCATCAGTGAGTCTCCGGGGGGAAGCACTGAAGCTTTCTTT. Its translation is CAISESPGGSTEAFF.

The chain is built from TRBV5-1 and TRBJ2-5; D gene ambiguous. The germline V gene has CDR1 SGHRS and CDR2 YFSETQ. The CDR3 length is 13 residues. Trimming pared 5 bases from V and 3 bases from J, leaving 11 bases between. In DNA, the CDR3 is TGCGCCAGCAGTGAAACTGGAGAAGAGACCCAGTACTTC. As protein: CASSETGEETQYF.

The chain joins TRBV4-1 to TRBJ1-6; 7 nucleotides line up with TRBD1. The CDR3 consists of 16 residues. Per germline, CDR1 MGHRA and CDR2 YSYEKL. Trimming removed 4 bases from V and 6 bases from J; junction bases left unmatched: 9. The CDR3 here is CASSLGTEAFNSPLHF. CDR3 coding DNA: TGCGCCAGCAGCCTCGGGACAGAGGCATTTAATTCACCCCTCCACTTT.

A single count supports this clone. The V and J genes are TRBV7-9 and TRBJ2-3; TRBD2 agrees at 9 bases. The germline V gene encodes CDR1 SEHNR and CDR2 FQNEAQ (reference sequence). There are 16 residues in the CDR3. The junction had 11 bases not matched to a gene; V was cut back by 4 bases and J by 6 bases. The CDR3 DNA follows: TGTGCCAGCAGCTCGGGGGTAGCGGGAGTATTGGATACGCAGTATTTT. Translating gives CASSSGVAGVLDTQYF.

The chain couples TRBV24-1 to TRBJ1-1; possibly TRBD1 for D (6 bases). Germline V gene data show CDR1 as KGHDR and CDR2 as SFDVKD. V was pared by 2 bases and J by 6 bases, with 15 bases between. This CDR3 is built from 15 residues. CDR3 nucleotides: TGTGCCACCAGTGATTCCAGGGGATCGGACGCTGAAGCTTTCTTT. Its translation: CATSDSRGSDAEAFF.

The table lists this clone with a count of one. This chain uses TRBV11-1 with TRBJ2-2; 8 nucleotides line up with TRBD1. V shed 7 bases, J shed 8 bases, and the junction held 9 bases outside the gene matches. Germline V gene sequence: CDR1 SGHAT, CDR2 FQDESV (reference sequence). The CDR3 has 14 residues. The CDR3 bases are TGTGCCAGCACCGCCGGACAGGGAGAAGGGGAGCTGTTTTTT. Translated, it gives CASTAGQGEGELFF.

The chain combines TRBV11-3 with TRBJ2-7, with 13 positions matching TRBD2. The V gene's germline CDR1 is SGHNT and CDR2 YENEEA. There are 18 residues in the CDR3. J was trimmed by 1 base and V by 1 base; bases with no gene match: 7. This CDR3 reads CASSLVTSGGDPSYEQYF. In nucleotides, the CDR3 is TGTGCCAGCAGCTTAGTAACTAGCGGGGGGGACCCGTCCTACGAGCAGTACTTC.

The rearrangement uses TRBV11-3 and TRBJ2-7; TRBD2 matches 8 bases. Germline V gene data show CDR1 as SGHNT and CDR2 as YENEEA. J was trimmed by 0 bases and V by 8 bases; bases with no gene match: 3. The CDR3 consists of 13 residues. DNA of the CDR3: TGTGCCAGCGCGGGACTAGGCTCCTACGAGCAGTACTTC. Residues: CASAGLGSYEQYF. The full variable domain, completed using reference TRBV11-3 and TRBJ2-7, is EAGVVQSPRYKIIEKKQPVAFWCNPISGHNTLYWYLQNLGQGPELLIRYENEEAVDDSQLPKDRFSAERLKGVDSTLKIQPAELGDSAVYLCASAGLGSYEQYFGPGTRLTVT.

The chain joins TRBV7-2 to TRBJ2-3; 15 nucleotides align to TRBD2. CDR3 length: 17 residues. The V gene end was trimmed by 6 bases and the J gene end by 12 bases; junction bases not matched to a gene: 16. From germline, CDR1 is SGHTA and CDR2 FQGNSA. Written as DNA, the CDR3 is TGTGCCAGCAGGGGACTAGCGGGAGGACGGGCGGGGATAGCACAGTATTTT. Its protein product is CASRGLAGGRAGIAQYF. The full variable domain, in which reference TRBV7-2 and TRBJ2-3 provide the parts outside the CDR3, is GAGVSQSPSNKVTEKGKDVELRCDPISGHTALYWYRQSLGQGLEFLIYFQGNSAPDKSGLPSDRFSAERTGGSVSTLTIQRTQQEDSAVYLCASRGLAGGRAGIAQYFGPGTRLTVL.